The rows below give T cell receptor beta chains drawn from one sample of a study of T cells in localized non-small cell lung cancer. The protocol was immunoSEQ multiplex PCR, while the TCRdb copy is restricted to in-frame clones and leaves out a portion. There are 650 to 850 clones in the sample; more than 25% occur only once, and roughly 13% lies in the top ten. The source was normal lung tissue next to the tumor, collected before any cancer treatment. These receptors originate from a female donor older than 55 with stage II lung adenocarcinoma. Each CDR3 is given with its conserved first and last residue. The order of the fields is CDR3 protein, CDR3 DNA, V gene, J gene, D gene, clone size. A D gene is named only where the DNA matches it firmly. Only some rows state a clone size, as once, few, many or a class for expanded clones.

CDR3aa: CASSPSRQGLGCF
CDR3nt: TGTGCCAGCAGCCCCTCGAGACAGGGCCTGGGGTGCTTT
v_gene: TRBV14
j_gene: TRBJ1-1
d_gene: TRBD1
abundance: -

CDR3aa: CASSESAKNTEAFF
CDR3nt: TGCGCCAGCAGTGAGTCGGCAAAGAACACTGAAGCTTTCTTT
v_gene: TRBV10-2
j_gene: TRBJ1-1
d_gene: -
abundance: -

CDR3aa: CAAARASGGRETQYF
CDR3nt: TGTGCCGCAGCGAGGGCTAGCGGGGGAAGAGAGACCCAGTACTTC
v_gene: TRBV6-8
j_gene: TRBJ2-5
d_gene: TRBD2
abundance: medium-sized

CDR3aa: CASSSNIQGFTEAFF
CDR3nt: TGTGCCAGCAGTTCAAATATACAGGGATTTACTGAAGCTTTCTTT
v_gene: TRBV11-3
j_gene: TRBJ1-1
d_gene: -
abundance: large

CDR3aa: CASSFFGSEITNYGYTF
CDR3nt: TGTGCCAGCAGCTTCTTCGGCAGTGAGATAACCAACTATGGCTACACCTTC
v_gene: TRBV11-3
j_gene: TRBJ1-2
d_gene: -
abundance: medium-sized

CDR3aa: CASSMEGSNTDTQYF
CDR3nt: TGTGCCAGTAGTATGGAGGGCTCTAACACAGATACGCAGTATTTT
v_gene: TRBV19
j_gene: TRBJ2-3
d_gene: -
abundance: -

CDR3aa: CASSLGTSGIYNEQFF
CDR3nt: TGTGCCAGCAGCTTGGGGACTAGCGGGATCTACAATGAGCAGTTCTTC
v_gene: TRBV11-3
j_gene: TRBJ2-1
d_gene: TRBD2
abundance: medium-sized

CDR3aa: CASIGSRGSEQYF
CDR3nt: TGTGCCAGCATTGGGTCGAGGGGAAGCGAGCAGTACTTC
v_gene: TRBV28
j_gene: TRBJ2-7
d_gene: -
abundance: -

CDR3aa: CASSPNPSRSYEQYF
CDR3nt: TGTGCCAGCAGCCCAAACCCAAGTAGAAGTTACGAGCAGTACTTC
v_gene: TRBV16
j_gene: TRBJ2-7
d_gene: -
abundance: -

CDR3aa: CASSLTSGGAIDTQYF
CDR3nt: TGTGCCAGCAGCTTGACTAGCGGGGGGGCAATAGATACGCAGTATTTT
v_gene: TRBV11-3
j_gene: TRBJ2-3
d_gene: TRBD2
abundance: large

CDR3aa: CASSSGQGNRNVLTF
CDR3nt: TGTGCCAGCAGCTCCGGACAGGGGAATCGGAACGTCCTGACTTTC
v_gene: TRBV11-3
j_gene: TRBJ2-6
d_gene: TRBD1
abundance: few

CDR3aa: CASSIPGTGNTIYF
CDR3nt: TGTGCCAGTAGTATCCCAGGGACTGGAAACACCATATATTTT
v_gene: TRBV19
j_gene: TRBJ1-3
d_gene: -
abundance: few

CDR3aa: CASAREGSTGGRFEKLFF
CDR3nt: TGTGCCAGCGCTCGCGAGGGTTCGACAGGGGGCAGATTTGAAAAACTGTTTTTT
v_gene: TRBV11-3
j_gene: TRBJ1-4
d_gene: TRBD1
abundance: medium-sized

CDR3aa: CASSKGLAGVGYNEQFF
CDR3nt: TGTGCCAGTAGTAAGGGACTAGCGGGAGTTGGGTACAATGAGCAGTTCTTC
v_gene: TRBV19
j_gene: TRBJ2-1
d_gene: TRBD2
abundance: -

CDR3aa: CASSSGQGSTEAFF
CDR3nt: TGTGCCAGCAGCTCAGGACAGGGGAGCACTGAAGCTTTCTTT
v_gene: TRBV11-3
j_gene: TRBJ1-1
d_gene: TRBD1
abundance: -

CDR3aa: CASSQPGASGRAYQTYEQYF
CDR3nt: TGCGCCAGCAGCCAACCTGGGGCTAGCGGGAGGGCTTATCAAACCTACGAGCAGTACTTC
v_gene: TRBV1
j_gene: TRBJ2-7
d_gene: -
abundance: few

CDR3aa: CASSLGDRANEKLFF
CDR3nt: TGTGCCAGCAGTTTAGGGGACAGGGCAAATGAAAAACTGTTTTTT
v_gene: TRBV28
j_gene: TRBJ1-4
d_gene: TRBD1
abundance: few

CDR3aa: CSVDGRGSYEQFF
CDR3nt: TGCAGCGTTGACGGGCGGGGGTCCTATGAGCAGTTCTTC
v_gene: TRBV29-1
j_gene: TRBJ2-1
d_gene: TRBD2
abundance: -

CDR3aa: CASSLPSGDTYEQYF
CDR3nt: TGTGCCAGCAGCTTGCCTAGCGGGGATACCTACGAGCAGTACTTC
v_gene: TRBV11-3
j_gene: TRBJ2-7
d_gene: TRBD2
abundance: large

CDR3aa: CASSVLAGMETQYF
CDR3nt: TGTGCCAGCAGCGTCTTAGCGGGGATGGAGACCCAGTACTTC
v_gene: TRBV9
j_gene: TRBJ2-5
d_gene: TRBD2
abundance: -

CDR3aa: CASSFNYGYTF
CDR3nt: TGTGCCAGCAGCTTTAACTATGGCTACACCTTC
v_gene: TRBV6-4
j_gene: TRBJ1-2
d_gene: -
abundance: few

CDR3aa: CASSLDIAPKTQYF
CDR3nt: TGTGCCAGCAGCCTGGACATTGCCCCTAAGACCCAGTACTTC
v_gene: TRBV28
j_gene: TRBJ2-5
d_gene: -
abundance: few

CDR3aa: CASSLVSGQKNEKLFF
CDR3nt: TGTGCCAGCAGCTTAGTGTCGGGACAGAAGAATGAAAAACTGTTTTTT
v_gene: TRBV11-3
j_gene: TRBJ1-4
d_gene: TRBD1
abundance: -

CDR3aa: CASRGRGSTEAFF
CDR3nt: TGTGCCAGTAGGGGCAGGGGGAGCACTGAAGCTTTCTTT
v_gene: TRBV19
j_gene: TRBJ1-1
d_gene: TRBD1
abundance: once

CDR3aa: CASSGEYGYEQYF
CDR3nt: TGCGCCAGCAGCGGGGAGTACGGATACGAGCAGTACTTC
v_gene: TRBV4-1
j_gene: TRBJ2-7
d_gene: -
abundance: -

CDR3aa: CAWSVKNTEAFF
CDR3nt: TGTGCCTGGAGTGTAAAGAACACTGAAGCTTTCTTT
v_gene: TRBV30
j_gene: TRBJ1-1
d_gene: -
abundance: -

CDR3aa: CATSRARDRASYEQYF
CDR3nt: TGTGCCACCAGCAGGGCCCGGGACAGGGCCTCCTACGAGCAGTACTTC
v_gene: TRBV15
j_gene: TRBJ2-7
d_gene: TRBD1
abundance: large

CDR3aa: CASSPPSGGRYNEQFF
CDR3nt: TGTGCCAGCTCACCACCTTCCGGGGGTAGGTACAATGAGCAGTTCTTC
v_gene: TRBV18
j_gene: TRBJ2-1
d_gene: -
abundance: few

CDR3aa: CASSPGQFGNEQFF
CDR3nt: TGCGCCAGCAGCCCGGGACAGTTCGGCAATGAGCAGTTCTTC
v_gene: TRBV5-1
j_gene: TRBJ2-1
d_gene: TRBD1
abundance: few

CDR3aa: CASSVDQDTQYF
CDR3nt: TGTGCCAGCAGCGTAGACCAGGATACGCAGTATTTT
v_gene: TRBV9
j_gene: TRBJ2-3
d_gene: -
abundance: few

CDR3aa: CASSINGDNYGYTF
CDR3nt: TGTGCCAGTAGTATTAACGGGGACAACTATGGCTACACCTTC
v_gene: TRBV19
j_gene: TRBJ1-2
d_gene: -
abundance: -

CDR3aa: CASARDRVSTYEQYF
CDR3nt: TGTGCCAGTGCACGGGACAGGGTCTCAACCTACGAGCAGTACTTC
v_gene: TRBV9
j_gene: TRBJ2-7
d_gene: TRBD1
abundance: few

CDR3aa: CASRALSWNTIYF
CDR3nt: TGTGCCAGCAGGGCCTTATCGTGGAACACCATATATTTT
v_gene: TRBV28
j_gene: TRBJ1-3
d_gene: -
abundance: -

CDR3aa: CSVGGLAGRGEQFF
CDR3nt: TGCAGCGTTGGGGGACTAGCGGGAAGAGGTGAGCAGTTCTTC
v_gene: TRBV29-1
j_gene: TRBJ2-1
d_gene: TRBD2
abundance: -

CDR3aa: CASSIRQGAAYEQYF
CDR3nt: TGTGCCAGTAGTATCCGACAGGGGGCTGCCTACGAGCAGTACTTC
v_gene: TRBV19
j_gene: TRBJ2-7
d_gene: TRBD1
abundance: few

CDR3aa: CASRLQGPGANVLTF
CDR3nt: TGTGCCAGCAGGTTACAGGGCCCTGGGGCCAACGTCCTGACTTTC
v_gene: TRBV11-3
j_gene: TRBJ2-6
d_gene: -
abundance: medium-sized

CDR3aa: CASSLVGQNEQYF
CDR3nt: TGTGCCAGCAGCTTAGTCGGCCAAAACGAGCAGTACTTC
v_gene: TRBV7-8
j_gene: TRBJ2-7
d_gene: -
abundance: -

CDR3aa: CASSDSPGQGGTDTQYF
CDR3nt: TGTGCCAGCAGTGACTCTCCGGGACAGGGTGGGACAGATACGCAGTATTTT
v_gene: TRBV6-8
j_gene: TRBJ2-3
d_gene: TRBD1
abundance: few

CDR3aa: CATIAAHHPEAFF
CDR3nt: TGTGCCACCATCGCGGCCCATCATCCTGAAGCTTTCTTT
v_gene: TRBV10-3
j_gene: TRBJ1-1
d_gene: -
abundance: -

CDR3aa: CASSMVSGGSTDTQYF
CDR3nt: TGTGCCAGTAGTATGGTGAGCGGGGGTTCCACAGATACGCAGTATTTT
v_gene: TRBV19
j_gene: TRBJ2-3
d_gene: TRBD2
abundance: -

CDR3aa: CASSGTGLGTDTQYF
CDR3nt: TGTGCCAGCAGCGGGACAGGGCTAGGCACAGATACGCAGTATTTT
v_gene: TRBV11-3
j_gene: TRBJ2-3
d_gene: TRBD1
abundance: -

CDR3aa: CASSLSRQGARQYF
CDR3nt: TGTGCCAGCAGTCTTAGTCGGCAGGGTGCGAGACAGTACTTC
v_gene: TRBV11-3
j_gene: TRBJ2-7
d_gene: -
abundance: few

CDR3aa: CASSPDGRLSPGYTF
CDR3nt: TGTGCCAGCAGCCCCGACGGGCGGCTTTCTCCTGGCTACACCTTC
v_gene: TRBV9
j_gene: TRBJ1-2
d_gene: -
abundance: few

CDR3aa: CASSLVPDKENTEAFF
CDR3nt: TGTGCCAGCAGCTTGGTTCCAGATAAAGAGAACACTGAAGCTTTCTTT
v_gene: TRBV11-3
j_gene: TRBJ1-1
d_gene: -
abundance: -

CDR3aa: CASSLVMSYNEQFF
CDR3nt: TGTGCCAGCAGCTTAGTAATGTCCTACAATGAGCAGTTCTTC
v_gene: TRBV11-3
j_gene: TRBJ2-1
d_gene: -
abundance: large

CDR3aa: CASSYSNRLTGNYGYTF
CDR3nt: TGTGCCAGCAGTTACTCGAATCGCCTGACAGGGAACTATGGCTACACCTTC
v_gene: TRBV6-8
j_gene: TRBJ1-2
d_gene: TRBD1
abundance: large

CDR3aa: CASTPGSSGANVLTF
CDR3nt: TGTGCCAGTACCCCAGGGAGCTCTGGGGCCAACGTCCTGACTTTC
v_gene: TRBV19
j_gene: TRBJ2-6
d_gene: -
abundance: -

CDR3aa: CASSYISGRAYEQYF
CDR3nt: TGTGCCAGCAGCTATATTAGCGGGAGGGCCTACGAGCAGTACTTC
v_gene: TRBV11-3
j_gene: TRBJ2-7
d_gene: TRBD2
abundance: large

CDR3aa: CASTIGGQNEQFF
CDR3nt: TGTGCCAGTACCATAGGAGGACAAAATGAGCAGTTCTTC
v_gene: TRBV19
j_gene: TRBJ2-1
d_gene: -
abundance: -

CDR3aa: CASGGTEGAEQFF
CDR3nt: TGTGCCAGTGGAGGGACCGAGGGGGCTGAGCAGTTCTTC
v_gene: TRBV19
j_gene: TRBJ2-1
d_gene: -
abundance: few

CDR3aa: CASSPNPTDLNTEAFF
CDR3nt: TGTGCCAGCAGCCCTAACCCGACAGACCTGAACACTGAAGCTTTCTTT
v_gene: TRBV9
j_gene: TRBJ1-1
d_gene: -
abundance: -

CDR3aa: CASNRGGSYEQYF
CDR3nt: TGTGCCAGCAATCGGGGGGGGTCCTACGAGCAGTACTTC
v_gene: TRBV28
j_gene: TRBJ2-7
d_gene: TRBD2
abundance: -

CDR3aa: CASSYDSYNEQFF
CDR3nt: TGTGCCAGCAGTTACGACAGTTACAATGAGCAGTTCTTC
v_gene: TRBV6-8
j_gene: TRBJ2-1
d_gene: -
abundance: -

CDR3aa: CASTTRKAGEHEQYF
CDR3nt: TGTGCCAGCACCACCCGGAAGGCGGGCGAACACGAGCAGTACTTC
v_gene: TRBV6-8
j_gene: TRBJ2-7
d_gene: -
abundance: -

CDR3aa: CATSRDRISSPGEQYF
CDR3nt: TGTGCCACCAGCAGAGATCGTATTTCTAGCCCAGGCGAGCAGTACTTC
v_gene: TRBV15
j_gene: TRBJ2-7
d_gene: -
abundance: large

CDR3aa: CASSFTITDTQYF
CDR3nt: TGTGCCAGTAGTTTTACTATCACAGATACGCAGTATTTT
v_gene: TRBV19
j_gene: TRBJ2-3
d_gene: -
abundance: -

CDR3aa: CASSPAGGISNEQFF
CDR3nt: TGTGCCAGCTCACCAGCAGGGGGGATTTCGAATGAGCAGTTCTTC
v_gene: TRBV18
j_gene: TRBJ2-1
d_gene: -
abundance: -

CDR3aa: CASSIDARPSTF
CDR3nt: TGTGCCAGTAGTATAGATGCCCGCCCCTCCACCTTC
v_gene: TRBV19
j_gene: TRBJ1-2
d_gene: -
abundance: -

CDR3aa: CASSPLSVLSGANVLTF
CDR3nt: TGTGCCAGCTCACCCCTATCGGTTCTCTCTGGGGCCAACGTCCTGACTTTC
v_gene: TRBV18
j_gene: TRBJ2-6
d_gene: -
abundance: -

CDR3aa: CASSDSGTSGSNEQFF
CDR3nt: TGTGCCAGCAGTGACTCGGGGACTAGCGGGAGCAATGAGCAGTTCTTC
v_gene: TRBV6-8
j_gene: TRBJ2-1
d_gene: TRBD2
abundance: -